Sequencing of this T cell receptor (beta chain) was carried out in a study of response to subunit inactivated influenza vaccine. Study outcomes and limitations: After each seasonal influenza vaccination, few new T cells are recruited, the authors suggested.

In regard to this clonotype: Antigen: not known.

TCRdb passed the RT-PCR reads through MiXCR, listing each CDR3 protein once. This table holds fewer than 800,000 distinct CDR3 sequences, around 14% found once. Germline lookup yields CDR1 SGHDN and CDR2 FVKESK. CDR3 length: 13 residues. V shed 4 bases and J 4 bases; nucleotides not matched to a gene: 3. The sample in question was PBMCs from blood, obtained roughly 12 days after vaccination. This TCR was sampled from a man aged 50 to 59 who received an inactivated influenza vaccine. This sequence joins TRBV14 and TRBJ2-5; 7 positions match TRBD2. CDR3 protein: CASSPQRGETQYF. CDR3 bases: TGTGCCAGCAGCCCCCAGCGGGGAGAGACCCAGTACTTC.